The source of this T cell receptor beta chain is a study of OX40 agonist ivuxolimab in advanced cancers. V was shortened by 4 bases and J by 0 bases, with 14 bases between the two germline ends. The CDR3 has 15 residues. CDR1 and CDR2 from the germline V gene are SGHDT and YYEEEE. The assay was immunoSEQ multiplex PCR, and TCRdb's table has in-frame clones only and misses some. Among around 20,000 clones listed, 75% to 80% were seen once. The rearrangement uses TRBV5-6 and TRBJ2-7, with D perhaps matching TRBD1 (6 bases). The receptor was isolated from an adult with an advanced solid tumor such as melanoma, head and neck, liver or kidney cancer. This specimen was CD4+ or CD8+ T cells sorted from blood, taken in a trial of the OX40 agonist ivuxolimab. As DNA, the CDR3 is TGTGCCAGCAGCCCTTTGGGGGCAAGCTCCTACGAGCAGTACTTC. Protein product: CASSPLGASSYEQYF. The variable domain in full, with the rest retrieved from reference TRBV5-6 and TRBJ2-7, is DAGVTQSPTHLIKTRGQQVTLRCSPKSGHDTVSWYQQALGQGPQFIFQYYEEEERQRGNFPDRFSGHQFPNYSSELNVNALLLGDSALYLCASSPLGASSYEQYFGPGTRLTVT.